This T cell receptor (beta chain) was recovered during a study of T cell responses to AZD1222 COVID-19 vaccine. The study, taken as a whole, reports: Baseline testing showed seropositivity in only a handful of AZD1222 recipients.

The CDR3 contains 18 residues. V was clipped by 0 bases and J by 0 bases, with 16 bases between them. The data were produced by immunoSEQ multiplex PCR, yet TCRdb's version contains in-frame clones alone and is incomplete. Of about 200,000 clones in the sample, 93% were seen once. Timing groups of about 4 and about 12 weeks for second doses were pooled. About this clone itself: Its antigen is unknown.

The sequence derives from an adult who received the AZD1222 COVID-19 vaccine. The material was peripheral blood, obtained 28 days after the second AZD1222 dose. This sequence joins TRBV23-1 and TRBJ2-3; D is uncertain. TRBV23-1 is marked as an open reading frame, function uncertain. As DNA, the CDR3 is TGCGCCAGCAGTCAATCGGGCCGTTTTTTCTGGAGCACAGATACGCAGTATTTT. Translating gives CASSQSGRFFWSTDTQYF.